A single sample gave rise to the 9 T cell receptor beta chains below, sequenced in a study of T and B cells in COVID-19 patients (dated by TCRdb to the early 2020s). TRB repertoires were amplified using about 220-550 ng of genomic DNA isolated from blood. Sequencing was performed on an Illumina MiSeq. Multiplex PCR with BIOMED2 TRB-A/B primer pools was used to amplify the TRB rearrangements. TCRdb redid the processing of the public reads, applying fastp at Q25 and MiXCR, and retained in-frame beta chains. Rows with a matching CDR3 protein are joined into one entry that keeps the most common DNA and genes. The sample data list roughly 23,000 distinct CDR3 sequences, and just under 30% of these were observed just once. The ten largest clones capture 2.5% to 3.5% of the sample. Sequences were obtained from blood. All receptors derive from a human donor who had recovered from COVID-19.

The chain recombines TRBV9 with TRBJ1-2; 9 bases agree with TRBD1. V trimming: 3 bases; J trimming: 3 bases; junction bases outside the gene matches: 6. CDR1 SGDLS and CDR2 YYNGEE come from the germline V gene. The CDR3 has 15 residues. CDR3 amino acids: CASSAPGQGDYGYTF. CDR3 coding DNA: TGTGCCAGCAGCGCGCCGGGACAGGGAGACTATGGCTACACCTTC.

This clonotype is classed as medium-sized (0.01 to 0.1%). The rearrangement links TRBV11-1 to TRBJ2-7; 9 positions match TRBD1. This CDR3 comprises 18 residues. Per germline, CDR1 SGHAT and CDR2 FQDESV (reference sequence). J gave up 7 bases and V 3 bases, and 19 bases lay outside the gene matches. This CDR3 is CASSFRGTGLADGQEQYF. Here the CDR3 DNA reads TGTGCCAGCAGCTTTCGAGGGACAGGGCTGGCTGACGGCCAGGAGCAGTACTTC.

This chain uses TRBV19 with TRBJ2-5; TRBD1 is a possible D gene (6 bases). Germline V CDR1 and CDR2: LNHDA, SQIVND (reference sequence). The CDR3 has 16 residues. Deletions cut 5 bases from V and 1 base from J, with 17 bases between. This CDR3 reads CASSLGTRAFQETQYF. CDR3 bases: TGTGCCAGTAGTCTCGGGACAAGGGCTTTCCAAGAGACCCAGTACTTC.

This clonotype is categorized as medium-sized. The rearrangement links TRBV6-5 to TRBJ2-3, with D possibly called TRBD1 or TRBD2 (7 bases each). Deletions cut 10 bases from V and 2 bases from J, with 16 bases between. The germline V gene has CDR1 MNHEY and CDR2 SVGAGI. CDR3 size: 14 residues. CDR3 coding DNA: TGTGCCACCAGCGGGACAGCCCTCACAGATACGCAGTATTTT. Protein: CATSGTALTDTQYF.

This CDR3 is CASSLNTLLPYEQYF. As DNA, the CDR3 is TGTGCCAGCAGTTTGAACACCCTCTTACCCTACGAGCAGTACTTC. V usage is TRBV12-3 or TRBV12-4 and J usage is TRBJ2-7, with D uncertain. The germline V and J ends were trimmed by 3 bases and 2 bases, with 14 bases remaining between them. The CDR3 is 15 amino acids.

The table lists this clonotype with a few counts. V usage is TRBV5-6 and J usage is TRBJ2-2; no firm D call. Between the trimmed V and J ends, which lost 4 bases and 7 bases, there was a span of 8 bases. CDR1 and CDR2 from the germline V gene are SGHDT and YYEEEE. The CDR3 covers 12 residues. CDR3 sequence (DNA): TGTGCCAGCAGCCTGGGTGGCGGGGAGCTGTTTTTT. Translated, it gives CASSLGGGELFF. Full variable domain (rest looked up from reference TRBV5-6 and TRBJ2-2): DAGVTQSPTHLIKTRGQQVTLRCSPKSGHDTVSWYQQALGQGPQFIFQYYEEEERQRGNFPDRFSGHQFPNYSSELNVNALLLGDSALYLCASSLGGGELFFGEGSRLTVL.

The chain employs TRBV20-1 and TRBJ2-1, with 12 bases aligning to TRBD2. The trim removed 4 bases at V and 7 bases at J, leaving 8 bases unmatched. Germline V gene lookup returns CDR1 DFQATT and CDR2 SNEGSKA (reference sequence). The CDR3 covers 15 residues. CDR3 protein: CSATSGRAIRNEQFF. In DNA form, the CDR3 reads TGCAGTGCTACTAGCGGGAGGGCCATACGTAATGAGCAGTTCTTC.

This clonotype appeared a few times. The gene calls are TRBV19 and TRBJ1-5; D is perhaps TRBD1 (5 bases). Looked up from germline, CDR1 is LNHDA and CDR2 is SQIVND (reference sequence). The germline V and J ends were trimmed by 5 bases and 0 bases, with 8 bases remaining between them. CDR3 length equals 14 residues. CDR3 nucleotide sequence: TGTGCCAGTAGTTGGGGCTATAGCAATCAGCCCCAGCATTTT. Translation: CASSWGYSNQPQHF. Supplemented by reference TRBV19 and TRBJ1-5, the full variable domain reads DGGITQSPKYLFRKEGQNVTLSCEQNLNHDAMYWYRQDPGQGLRLIYYSQIVNDFQKGDIAEGYSVSREKKESFPLTVTSAQKNPTAFYLCASSWGYSNQPQHFGDGTRLSIL.

This clonotype was seen ten or more times. The chain carries TRBV6-5 and TRBJ2-7, with unresolved D. V was cut by 2 bases and J by 2 bases, with 10 bases left in between. Per germline, CDR1 MNHEY and CDR2 SVGAGI. The CDR3 has 14 residues. The CDR3 here is CASSYRPGAYEQYF. The CDR3 coding sequence is TGTGCCAGCAGTTACCGGCCAGGAGCCTACGAGCAGTACTTC.